This T cell receptor beta chain was documented in a study of graft-versus-host responses after intestinal transplantation. Looking at the study overall: Every recipient had anti-thymocyte globulin induction and approximately three years of tacrolimus plus steroids.

Study findings and constraints: Analysis identified GvH clones in recipient marrow, with some appearing first in ileum or blood. Across patients carrying graft-donor T cell macrochimerism, allografts held high graft-versus-host to host-versus-graft clonal ratios.

The V end was cut by 6 bases, the J end by 6 bases, with 12 bases between. The CDR3 runs 13 residues. The germline CDR1 and CDR2 sequences are MNHEY and SMNVEV (reference sequence). Of note for this clone: What it binds is unknown.

The table came from immunoSEQ multiplex PCR; TCRdb's copy has only in-frame clones and leaves some out. This table has tens of thousands of clones, roughly 89% appearing once. Specimen: unstimulated CD4+ T cells sorted from spleen or lymph node cells, collected before intestinal transplant. This chain links TRBV27 with TRBJ1-5; weak D call: TRBD1 (6 bases). This receptor was obtained from a human donor who received an intestinal transplant. DNA for the CDR3: TGTGCCAGCAGCCCGCAGGGGTTTCAGCCCCAGCATTTT. Translated: CASSPQGFQPQHF.